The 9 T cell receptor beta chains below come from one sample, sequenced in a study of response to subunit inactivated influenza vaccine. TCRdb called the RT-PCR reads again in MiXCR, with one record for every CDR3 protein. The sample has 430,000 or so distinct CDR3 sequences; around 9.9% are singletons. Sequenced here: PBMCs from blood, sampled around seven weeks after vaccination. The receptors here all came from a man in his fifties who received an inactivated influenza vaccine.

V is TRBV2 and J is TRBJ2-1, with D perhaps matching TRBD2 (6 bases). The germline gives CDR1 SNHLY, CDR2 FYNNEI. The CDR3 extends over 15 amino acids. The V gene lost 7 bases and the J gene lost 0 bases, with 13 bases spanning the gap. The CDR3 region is CASNLALSSYNEQFF. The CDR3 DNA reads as TGTGCCAGCAATCTAGCGCTGAGCTCCTACAATGAGCAGTTCTTC.

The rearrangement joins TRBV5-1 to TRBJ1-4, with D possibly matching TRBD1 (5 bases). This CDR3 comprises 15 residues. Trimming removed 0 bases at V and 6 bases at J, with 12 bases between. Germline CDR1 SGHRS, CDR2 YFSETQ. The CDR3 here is CASSLGSGGDEKLFF. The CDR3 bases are TGCGCCAGCAGCTTGGGGTCGGGGGGAGATGAAAAACTGTTTTTT.

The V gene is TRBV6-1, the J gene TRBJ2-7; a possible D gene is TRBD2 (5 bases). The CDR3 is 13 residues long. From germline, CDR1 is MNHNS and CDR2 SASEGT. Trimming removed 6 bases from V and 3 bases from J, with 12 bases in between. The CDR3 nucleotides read TGTGCCAGCAGGAGGAGGCACAACTACGAGCAGTACTTC. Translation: CASRRRHNYEQYF.

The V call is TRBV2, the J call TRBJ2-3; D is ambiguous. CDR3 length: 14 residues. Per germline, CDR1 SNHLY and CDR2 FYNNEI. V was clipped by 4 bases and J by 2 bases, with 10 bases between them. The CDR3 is CASSVFIVTDTQYF. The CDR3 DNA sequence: TGTGCCAGCAGTGTGTTCATCGTCACAGATACGCAGTATTTT.

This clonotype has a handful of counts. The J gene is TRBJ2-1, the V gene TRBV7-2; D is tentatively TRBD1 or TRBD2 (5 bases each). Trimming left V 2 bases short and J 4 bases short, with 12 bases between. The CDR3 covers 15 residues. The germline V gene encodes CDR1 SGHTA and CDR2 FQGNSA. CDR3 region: CASSLYRGAYNEQFF. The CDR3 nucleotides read TGTGCCAGCAGCTTATATCGGGGCGCGTACAATGAGCAGTTCTTC.

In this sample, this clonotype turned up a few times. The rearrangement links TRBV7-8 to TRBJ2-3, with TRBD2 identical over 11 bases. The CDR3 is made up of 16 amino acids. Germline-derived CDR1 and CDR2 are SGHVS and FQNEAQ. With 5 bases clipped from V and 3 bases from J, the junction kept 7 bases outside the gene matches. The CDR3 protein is CASSPLAGGMTDTQYF. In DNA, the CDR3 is TGTGCCAGCAGCCCGTTAGCGGGAGGGATGACAGATACGCAGTATTTT.

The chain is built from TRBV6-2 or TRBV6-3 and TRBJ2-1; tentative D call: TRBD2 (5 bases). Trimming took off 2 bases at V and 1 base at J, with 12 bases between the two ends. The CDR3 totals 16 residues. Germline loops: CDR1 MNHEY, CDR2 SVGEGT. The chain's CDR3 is CASSYEGRTSYNEQFF. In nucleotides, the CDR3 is TGTGCCAGCAGTTACGAGGGCCGAACTTCCTACAATGAGCAGTTCTTC.

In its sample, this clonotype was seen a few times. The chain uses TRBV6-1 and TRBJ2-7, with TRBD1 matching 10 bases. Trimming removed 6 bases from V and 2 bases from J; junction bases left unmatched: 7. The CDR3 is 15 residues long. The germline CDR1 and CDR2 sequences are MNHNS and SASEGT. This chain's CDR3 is CASRITGTGAYEQYF. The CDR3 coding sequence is TGTGCCAGCAGGATAACCGGGACAGGGGCCTACGAGCAGTACTTC.

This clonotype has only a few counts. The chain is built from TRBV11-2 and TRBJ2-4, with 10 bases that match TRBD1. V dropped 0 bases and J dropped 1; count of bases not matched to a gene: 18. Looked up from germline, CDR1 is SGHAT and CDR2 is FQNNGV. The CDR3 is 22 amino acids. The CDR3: CASSLEPGQGRRIPTAKNIQYF. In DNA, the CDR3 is TGTGCCAGCAGCTTAGAACCGGGACAGGGGCGCAGAATCCCCACGGCCAAAAACATTCAGTACTTC.